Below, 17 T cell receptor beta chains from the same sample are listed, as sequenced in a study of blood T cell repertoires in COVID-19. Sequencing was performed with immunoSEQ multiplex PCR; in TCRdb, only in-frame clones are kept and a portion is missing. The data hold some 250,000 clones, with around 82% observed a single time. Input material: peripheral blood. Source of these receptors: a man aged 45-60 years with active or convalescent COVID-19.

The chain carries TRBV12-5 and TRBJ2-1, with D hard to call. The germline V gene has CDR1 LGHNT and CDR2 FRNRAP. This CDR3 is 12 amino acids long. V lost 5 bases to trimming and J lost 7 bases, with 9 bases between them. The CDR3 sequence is CASGIGANEQFF. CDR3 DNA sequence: TGTGCTAGTGGTATCGGAGCAAATGAGCAGTTCTTC. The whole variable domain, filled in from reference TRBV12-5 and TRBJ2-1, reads DARVTQTPRHKVTEMGQEVTMRCQPILGHNTVFWYRQTMMQGLELLAYFRNRAPLDDSGMPKDRFSAEMPDATLATLKIQPSEPRDSAVYFCASGIGANEQFFGPGTRLTVL.

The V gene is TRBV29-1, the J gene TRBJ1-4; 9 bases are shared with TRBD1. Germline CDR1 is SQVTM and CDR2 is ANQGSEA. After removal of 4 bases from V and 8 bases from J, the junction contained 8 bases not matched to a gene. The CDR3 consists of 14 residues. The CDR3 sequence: CSVGLGTGREKLFF. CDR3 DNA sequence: TGCAGCGTTGGCCTGGGGACAGGGAGAGAAAAACTGTTTTTT. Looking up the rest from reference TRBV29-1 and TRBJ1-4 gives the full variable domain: SAVISQKPSRDICQRGTSLTIQCQVDSQVTMMFWYRQQPGQSLTLIATANQGSEATYESGFVIDKFPISRPNLTFSTLTVSNMSPEDSSIYLCSVGLGTGREKLFFGSGTQLSVL.

The CDR3 is CAWSLRTAPPADTQYF. CDR3 nucleotide sequence: TGTGCCTGGAGTCTCCGGACAGCACCTCCCGCAGATACGCAGTATTTT. The V gene is TRBV30, the J gene TRBJ2-3; TRBD1 is a possible D gene (6 bases). The germline gives CDR1 GTSNPN, CDR2 SVGIG (reference sequence). V was shortened by 2 bases and J by 4 bases, with 19 bases between the two germline ends. CDR3 size: 16 residues.

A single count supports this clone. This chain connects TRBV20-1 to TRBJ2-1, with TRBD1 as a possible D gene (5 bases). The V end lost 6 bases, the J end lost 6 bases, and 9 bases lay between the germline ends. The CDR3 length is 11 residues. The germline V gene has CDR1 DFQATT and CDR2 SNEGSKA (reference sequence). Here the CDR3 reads CSAIRGNEQFF. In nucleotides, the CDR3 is TGCAGTGCGATAAGGGGCAATGAGCAGTTCTTC.

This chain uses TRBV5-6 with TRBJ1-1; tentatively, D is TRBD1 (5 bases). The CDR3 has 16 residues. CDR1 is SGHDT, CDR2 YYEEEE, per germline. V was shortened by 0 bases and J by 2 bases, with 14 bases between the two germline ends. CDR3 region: CASSLALGPANTEAFF. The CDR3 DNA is TGTGCCAGCAGCTTGGCTCTGGGGCCTGCAAACACTGAAGCTTTCTTT.

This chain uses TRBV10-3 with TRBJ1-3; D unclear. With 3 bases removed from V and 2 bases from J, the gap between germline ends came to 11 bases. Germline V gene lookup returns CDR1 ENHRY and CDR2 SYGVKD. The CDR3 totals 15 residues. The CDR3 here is CAISDHSGPGNTIYF. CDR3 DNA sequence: TGTGCCATCAGTGACCACAGCGGACCTGGAAACACCATATATTTT.

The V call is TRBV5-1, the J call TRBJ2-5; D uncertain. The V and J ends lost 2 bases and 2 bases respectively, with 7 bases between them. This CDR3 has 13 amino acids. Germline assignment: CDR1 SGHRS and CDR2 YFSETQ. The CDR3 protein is CASSFEIQETQYF. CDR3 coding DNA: TGCGCCAGCAGCTTCGAGATTCAAGAGACCCAGTACTTC. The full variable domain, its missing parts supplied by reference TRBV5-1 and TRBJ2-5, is KAGVTQTPRYLIKTRGQQVTLSCSPISGHRSVSWYQQTPGQGLQFLFEYFSETQRNKGNFPGRFSGRQFSNSRSEMNVSTLELGDSALYLCASSFEIQETQYFGPGTRLLVL.

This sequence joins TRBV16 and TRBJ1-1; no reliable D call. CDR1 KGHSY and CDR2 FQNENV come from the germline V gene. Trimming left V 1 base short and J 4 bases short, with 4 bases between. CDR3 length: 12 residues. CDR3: CASSQYITEAFF. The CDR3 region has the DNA TGTGCCAGCAGCCAATATATCACTGAAGCTTTCTTT.

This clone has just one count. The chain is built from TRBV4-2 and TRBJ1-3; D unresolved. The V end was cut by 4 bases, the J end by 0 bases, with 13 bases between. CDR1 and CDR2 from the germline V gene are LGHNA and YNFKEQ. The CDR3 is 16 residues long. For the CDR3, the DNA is TGTGCCAGCAGCCCGTTGCAGTCGTCCTCTGGAAACACCATATATTTT. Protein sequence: CASSPLQSSSGNTIYF.

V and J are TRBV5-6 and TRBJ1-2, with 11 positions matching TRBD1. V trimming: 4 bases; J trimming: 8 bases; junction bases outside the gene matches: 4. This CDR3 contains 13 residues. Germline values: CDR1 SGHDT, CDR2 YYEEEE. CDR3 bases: TGTGCCAGCAGCGGTTGGACAGGGGGCGGCTACACCTTC. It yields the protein CASSGWTGGGYTF. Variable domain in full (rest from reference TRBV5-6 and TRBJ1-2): DAGVTQSPTHLIKTRGQQVTLRCSPKSGHDTVSWYQQALGQGPQFIFQYYEEEERQRGNFPDRFSGHQFPNYSSELNVNALLLGDSALYLCASSGWTGGGYTFGSGTRLTVV.

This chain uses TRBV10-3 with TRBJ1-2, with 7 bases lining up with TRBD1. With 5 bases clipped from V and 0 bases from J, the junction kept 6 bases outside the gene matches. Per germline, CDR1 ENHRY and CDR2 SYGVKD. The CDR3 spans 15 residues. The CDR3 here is CAISPGQPSNYGYTF. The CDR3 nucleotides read TGTGCCATCAGTCCGGGACAGCCGTCTAACTATGGCTACACCTTC.

CDR3 sequence reads: CASNGDGGGEAFF. CDR3 nucleotides: TGTGCCAGCAATGGGGATGGGGGAGGTGAAGCTTTCTTT. The chain recombines TRBV12-3 or TRBV12-4 with TRBJ1-1, with D tentatively TRBD1 (5 bases). V dropped 7 bases and J dropped 7 bases, with 16 bases sitting between them. The CDR3 spans 13 residues.

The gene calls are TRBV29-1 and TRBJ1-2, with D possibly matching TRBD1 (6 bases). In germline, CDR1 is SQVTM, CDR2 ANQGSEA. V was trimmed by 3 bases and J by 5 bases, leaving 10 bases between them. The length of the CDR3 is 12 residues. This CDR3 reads CSVETGFYGYTF. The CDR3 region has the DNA TGCAGCGTTGAGACAGGCTTTTATGGCTACACCTTC. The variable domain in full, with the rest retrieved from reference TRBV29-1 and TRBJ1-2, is SAVISQKPSRDICQRGTSLTIQCQVDSQVTMMFWYRQQPGQSLTLIATANQGSEATYESGFVIDKFPISRPNLTFSTLTVSNMSPEDSSIYLCSVETGFYGYTFGSGTRLTVV.

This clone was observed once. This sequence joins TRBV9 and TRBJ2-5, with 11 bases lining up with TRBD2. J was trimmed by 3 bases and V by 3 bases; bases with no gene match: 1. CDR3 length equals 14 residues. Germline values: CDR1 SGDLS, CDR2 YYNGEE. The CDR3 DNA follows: TGTGCCAGCAGCGCGGGACTAGCGGAAGAGACCCAGTACTTC. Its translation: CASSAGLAEETQYF.

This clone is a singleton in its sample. The CDR3 region is CASSPEGVSGNTIYF. The CDR3 nucleotides are TGTGCCAGCAGCCCTGAGGGGGTCAGTGGAAACACCATATATTTT. The chain has TRBV7-2 and TRBJ1-3; D perhaps matches TRBD1 (6 bases). The germline V and J ends were trimmed by 5 bases and 3 bases, with 14 bases remaining between them. CDR1 SGHTA and CDR2 FQGNSA come from the germline V gene. The length of the CDR3 is 15 residues.

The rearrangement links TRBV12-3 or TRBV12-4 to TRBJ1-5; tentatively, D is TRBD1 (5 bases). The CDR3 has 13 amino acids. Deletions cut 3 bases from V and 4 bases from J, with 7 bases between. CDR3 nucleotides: TGTGCCAGCAGTTTCCAGGGAAATCAGCCCCAGCATTTT. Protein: CASSFQGNQPQHF.

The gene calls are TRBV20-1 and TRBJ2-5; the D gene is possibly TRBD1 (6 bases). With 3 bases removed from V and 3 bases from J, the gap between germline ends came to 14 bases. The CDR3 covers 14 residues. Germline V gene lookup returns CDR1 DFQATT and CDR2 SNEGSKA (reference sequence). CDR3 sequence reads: CSASGDTGEETQYF. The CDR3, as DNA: TGCAGTGCTAGTGGGGACACCGGGGAAGAGACCCAGTACTTC.